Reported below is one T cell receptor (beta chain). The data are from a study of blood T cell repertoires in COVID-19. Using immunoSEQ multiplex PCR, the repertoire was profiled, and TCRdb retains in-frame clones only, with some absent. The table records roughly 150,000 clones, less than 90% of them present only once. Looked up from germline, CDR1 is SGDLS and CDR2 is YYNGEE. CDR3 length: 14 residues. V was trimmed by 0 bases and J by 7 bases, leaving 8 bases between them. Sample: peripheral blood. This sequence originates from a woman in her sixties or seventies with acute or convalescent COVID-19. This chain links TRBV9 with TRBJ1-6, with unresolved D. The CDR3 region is CASSVGTTNSPLHF. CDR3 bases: TGTGCCAGCAGCGTAGGTACCACAAATTCACCCCTCCACTTT.